These T cell receptor beta chains were read from a single sample in a study of cytomegalovirus exposure and HLA in healthy donors. TCRdb's copy holds only in-frame clones and misses some; the assay was immunoSEQ multiplex PCR. Of 190,000 or so clones listed, roughly 82% are singletons. Sequencing was performed on PBMCs. Every receptor here comes from a woman aged 25 to 45 in good health and CMV-seropositive. The conserved cysteine and the conserved F or W are not part of the CDR3 here.

v_gene,j_gene,len,CDR3aa
TRBV9,TRBJ2-1,14,ASSVGIAGGFTEQF
TRBV7-9,TRBJ1-1,12,ASSSGESSYLAF
TRBV2,TRBJ2-1,13,ASSLWETGNNEQF
TRBV29-1,TRBJ2-6,14,SVLGGGSSGANVLT
TRBV5-8,TRBJ1-1,10,ASSRRVTEAF
TRBV10-2,TRBJ2-2,11,ASSYRDTGELF
TRBV27,TRBJ1-5,13,ASSRQRGGREPQH
TRBV2,TRBJ1-5,11,ASSDAGRQPQH
TRBV7-9,TRBJ1-2,12,ASSTRQGSGGYT
TRBV5-1,TRBJ2-7,12,ASRRAGGPYEQY
TRBV7-8,TRBJ1-3,13,ASSPRVGLGNTIY
TRBV25-1,TRBJ1-2,12,ASSERTAGGGYT
TRBV7-9,TRBJ2-1,12,ASSLRSAGNEQF
TRBV10-2,TRBJ2-1,14,ASSLKVGTGGHEQF
TRBV25-1,TRBJ2-3,16,ASSDSALAGGRLNTQY